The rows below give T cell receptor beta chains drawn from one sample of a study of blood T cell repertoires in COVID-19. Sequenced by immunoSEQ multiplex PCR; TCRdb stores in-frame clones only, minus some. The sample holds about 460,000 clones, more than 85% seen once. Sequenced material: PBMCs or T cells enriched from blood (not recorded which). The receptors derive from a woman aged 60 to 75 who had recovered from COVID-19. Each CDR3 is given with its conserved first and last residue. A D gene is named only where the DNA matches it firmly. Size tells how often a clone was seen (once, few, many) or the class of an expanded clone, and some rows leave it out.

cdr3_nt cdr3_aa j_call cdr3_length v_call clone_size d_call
TGCGCCAGCAGTGAGAGGCAGGGCGGCGAGCAGTACTTC CASSERQGGEQYF TRBJ2-7 13 TRBV10-1 - -
TGTGCCAGCAGCCTCGGGATGAACACTGAAGCTTTCTTT CASSLGMNTEAFF TRBJ1-1 13 TRBV3-1/TRBV3-2 - -
TGTGCCAGCAACCGCGGGGGCACTGGGGCCAACGTCCTGACTTTC CASNRGGTGANVLTF TRBJ2-6 15 TRBV2 - -
TGTGCCAGCAGTGAGATAGGGAGTGGAAACACCATATATTTT CASSEIGSGNTIYF TRBJ1-3 14 TRBV2 - -
TGTGCCAGCAGTGACCTGCGACGGGAGACCTCCTACAATGAGCAGTTCTTC CASSDLRRETSYNEQFF TRBJ2-1 17 TRBV2 few -
TGTGCCAGCAGCGATACGACAGGGTCGGGCAATCAGCCCCAGCATTTT CASSDTTGSGNQPQHF TRBJ1-5 16 TRBV2 - TRBD1
TGTGCCTGGAGCGCCGGACTGGGGAGTAACTATGGCTACACCTTC CAWSAGLGSNYGYTF TRBJ1-2 15 TRBV30 - -
TGTGCCAGCAGCTCGAACGGTTACAGGGAGGGTGGCTACACCTTC CASSSNGYREGGYTF TRBJ1-2 15 TRBV11-2 - -
TGTGCCTGGGCGGGGAGATATAATTCACCCCTCCACTTT CAWAGRYNSPLHF TRBJ1-6 13 TRBV19 - -
TGTGCCAGCAGCCTAAATCTCAGGAAAACTGGAAACACCATATATTTT CASSLNLRKTGNTIYF TRBJ1-3 16 TRBV9 - -
TGTGCCAGCACCCAAAGCGGCTTCTCCGCGAACACCGGGGAGCTGTTTTTT CASTQSGFSANTGELFF TRBJ2-2 17 TRBV7-2 few -
TGTGCCTGGAGTGTGCTCGACGGGGCTTTCTTT CAWSVLDGAFF TRBJ1-1 11 TRBV30 - -
TGCGCCAGCAGTTCGAATATTAGGGGGCATTACGGCTACACCTTC CASSSNIRGHYGYTF TRBJ1-2 15 TRBV4-1 - TRBD1
TGCGCCAGCAGCCCAAGGGACAGGGATACGCAGTATTTT CASSPRDRDTQYF TRBJ2-3 13 TRBV5-1 - TRBD1
TGTGCCAGTAGTGAACCCTACGGGGAGCTGTTTTTT CASSEPYGELFF TRBJ2-2 12 TRBV19 - -
TGTGCCAGCAGTGAAAGGGGGCAGGGTCGAATGTACACTGAAGCTTTCTTT CASSERGQGRMYTEAFF TRBJ1-1 17 TRBV2 few TRBD1